What follows describes a single TCR beta chain. Its antigen is not identified. There were TCR beta CDR3 regions amplified from RNA transcripts. The primer set for the first-round RT-PCR of the TCR CDR3 was HTBI. TCRdb used MiXCR to reprocess the multiplex PCR reads, holding one entry per CDR3 protein. The sample records about half a million distinct CDR3 sequences, just under 20% being singletons. V dropped 0 bases and J dropped 9 bases, with 9 bases sitting between them. CDR3 size: 13 residues. These data originate in a study of T cells in Graves' hyperthyroidism and ophthalmopathy. Study background: Peripheral blood was taken when the disease was first diagnosed, before any treatment began.

Study-wide results and limits: Model-based prediction identified ophthalmopathy a median around seven months prior to its onset. Ophthalmopathy was distinguished from stable hyperthyroidism by 13 V-J signatures.

Reasons for excluding patients were uncontrolled infection, other autoimmune disease, pregnancy or lactation. The sequence was obtained from a middle-aged man with Graves' ophthalmopathy. Sequencing was done on a sample of blood. This chain links TRBV12-3 or TRBV12-4 with TRBJ1-5; D gene ambiguous. CDR3 sequence (DNA): TGTGCCAGCAGTTTAGCGCGGAGGTGGCCCCAGCATTTT. Amino acid sequence: CASSLARRWPQHF.